A selection of T cell receptor beta chains follows, all from one sample in a study of T cell responses to AZD1222 COVID-19 vaccine. Assay: immunoSEQ multiplex PCR; the TCRdb copy retains only in-frame clones and omits some. Altogether about 160,000 clones are present, roughly nine tenths being singletons, with the ten largest covering about 5%. The sample here was peripheral blood, taken on day 0 of AZD1222 vaccination. These receptors originate from an adult in good health. Each CDR3 is given with its conserved first and last residue. Each record gives: CDR3 DNA, CDR3 protein, J gene, V gene, clone size, D gene. The D gene is left open where the match is weak. Clone size is given for some rows only: seen once, a few or many times, or a class if the clone is expanded.

TGTGCCAGCAGCGGCCGGGAGGTGAATAATTCACCCCTCCACTTT	CASSGREVNNSPLHF	TRBJ1-6	TRBV9	NA	NA
TGTGCCTGGTCGTGGGGTGGGCCCCCCCAGCCCCAGCATTTT	CAWSWGGPPQPQHF	TRBJ1-5	TRBV30	NA	NA
TGTGCCAGCAGCTTTTCGTACGGGGGCCATAAGGCGGTGGGCGAGCAGTACTTC	CASSFSYGGHKAVGEQYF	TRBJ2-7	TRBV11-3	NA	NA
TGTGCCAGCTCACCACGGACAGGGATCTCCTACGAGCAGTACTTC	CASSPRTGISYEQYF	TRBJ2-7	TRBV18	once	TRBD1
TGCGCCAGCAGCCAAGGGGCTAGCGGGAGTCTTGAGCAGTACTTC	CASSQGASGSLEQYF	TRBJ2-7	TRBV4-3	NA	TRBD2
TGCGCCAGCACCTCGGGGGGCGGGGCCACTGAAGCTTTCTTT	CASTSGGGATEAFF	TRBJ1-1	TRBV4-3	NA	NA
TGTGCCAGCAGTTTACTCGGGACAGGGAGCTATGGCTACACCTTC	CASSLLGTGSYGYTF	TRBJ1-2	TRBV28	NA	TRBD1
TGTGCCAGCAGCTTATCTGGGGACAGGGGCTACACCTTC	CASSLSGDRGYTF	TRBJ1-2	TRBV7-9	NA	TRBD1
TGTGCCAGCAGCTTAATGGGTGTCATGGGTGAGACCCAGTACTTC	CASSLMGVMGETQYF	TRBJ2-5	TRBV7-3	NA	NA
TGTGCCAGCAGCGTAGGGCAGGGCCTTAGCACCTTC	CASSVGQGLSTF	TRBJ1-2	TRBV9	few	NA
TGTGCCAGTAGCCCTCTAGCCAAAAACATTCAGTACTTC	CASSPLAKNIQYF	TRBJ2-4	TRBV19	NA	NA
TGTGCCAGCAGTCTCAGGGACTACAATGAGCAGTTCTTC	CASSLRDYNEQFF	TRBJ2-1	TRBV6-2/TRBV6-3	few	NA
TGTGCCAGCAGCTTAAGCGGGTGGAACACTGAAGCTTTCTTT	CASSLSGWNTEAFF	TRBJ1-1	TRBV11-3	NA	NA
TGCAGTGCTAGTAACAGGGCAGCAGATACGCAGTATTTT	CSASNRAADTQYF	TRBJ2-3	TRBV20-1	once	NA
TGCGCCAGCAGCTTACTAGCGCACTCCTACAATGAGCAGTTCTTC	CASSLLAHSYNEQFF	TRBJ2-1	TRBV5-1	NA	TRBD2
TGTGCCAGCAGCGGCCATAGCGGGAGTGGGGAGACCCAGTACTTC	CASSGHSGSGETQYF	TRBJ2-5	TRBV3-1/TRBV3-2	NA	TRBD2
TGTGCCAGCAGCCCTACTAGCGGGACTTCCAATGAGCAGTTCTTC	CASSPTSGTSNEQFF	TRBJ2-1	TRBV3-1/TRBV3-2	NA	TRBD2
TGTGCCAGCTCACCTGGGGGAAATTACAATCAGCCCCAGCATTTT	CASSPGGNYNQPQHF	TRBJ1-5	TRBV18	NA	NA
TGTGCCACTAAGGGGACTACCGAGGTATCACCCCTCCACTTT	CATKGTTEVSPLHF	TRBJ1-6	TRBV19	few	NA
TGTGCCAGCAGCCCCCGGCAGGGGAACTATGGCTACACCTTC	CASSPRQGNYGYTF	TRBJ1-2	TRBV3-1/TRBV3-2	NA	NA
TGTGCCAGCAGTTACGAGGGGGCGGGTAACTATGGCTACACCTTC	CASSYEGAGNYGYTF	TRBJ1-2	TRBV6-5	NA	TRBD1
TGTGCCTGGAGTGTACAGCAGGGGGCTCTGTACTTC	CAWSVQQGALYF	TRBJ2-7	TRBV30	NA	TRBD1
TGTGCCAGCTCACTCCAGACGCGAGAGACCCAGTACTTC	CASSLQTRETQYF	TRBJ2-5	TRBV18	NA	NA
TGTGCCAGCAGCGTAGAGGGGACAGGGAGAAGTGGCTACACCTTC	CASSVEGTGRSGYTF	TRBJ1-2	TRBV9	NA	TRBD1
TGTGCCAGCAGGGGCGGGAGGGCCGCGGGCTTTAGCAACGAGCAGTACTTC	CASRGGRAAGFSNEQYF	TRBJ2-7	TRBV7-9	once	TRBD2
TGCAGCGGGAGGGACATTGAGCAGTTCTTC	CSGRDIEQFF	TRBJ2-1	TRBV29-1	NA	NA
TGCGCCAGCAGCTGGGCCACGGCAGGGGAGGAGACCCAGTACTTC	CASSWATAGEETQYF	TRBJ2-5	TRBV5-1	NA	NA
TGTGCCAGCTCACCACGCAAATCTCGGGAAGAAAAACTGTTTTTT	CASSPRKSREEKLFF	TRBJ1-4	TRBV18	NA	NA
TGTGCCACCAGTTTCGGCGGGCAAGAGACCCAGTACTTC	CATSFGGQETQYF	TRBJ2-5	TRBV24-1	NA	NA
TGTGCCAGCTCACCATCTTTGGGGGGGGCAGATACGCAGTATTTT	CASSPSLGGADTQYF	TRBJ2-3	TRBV18	few	TRBD2
TGCGCCAGCAGCTTCTCCCTCGGGGCTGAAGCTTTCTTT	CASSFSLGAEAFF	TRBJ1-1	TRBV5-1	NA	NA
TGTGCCTGGAGACTAGCGCCTAATGAGCAGTTCTTC	CAWRLAPNEQFF	TRBJ2-1	TRBV28	NA	TRBD2
TGTGCCAGCAGCTCGACAGGGGGCGCCTACAATGAGCAGTTCTTC	CASSSTGGAYNEQFF	TRBJ2-1	TRBV7-9	NA	TRBD1
TGTGCCAGCAGTTATTCCCGGGACAGCGCGGAGACCCAGTACTTC	CASSYSRDSAETQYF	TRBJ2-5	TRBV6-9	NA	TRBD1
TGTGCCAGCAGTCGGGACAGAGAAGGGAGCACTGAAGCTTTCTTT	CASSRDREGSTEAFF	TRBJ1-1	TRBV2	NA	TRBD1
TGTGCCAGCAGTTTCTTCAGACAGGGGTTGGGATCACCCCTCCACTTT	CASSFFRQGLGSPLHF	TRBJ1-6	TRBV28	NA	TRBD1
TGTGCCAGCTCACGGGAGACGGCTGGAAACACCATATATTTT	CASSRETAGNTIYF	TRBJ1-3	TRBV18	NA	NA
TGTGCCAGCACATGGACGGATCTAGGAGAGCAGTTCTTC	CASTWTDLGEQFF	TRBJ2-1	TRBV11-2	many	NA
TGTGCCAGCAGCCAGCAGGGGACGCTTAGCACAGATACGCAGTATTTT	CASSQQGTLSTDTQYF	TRBJ2-3	TRBV3-1/TRBV3-2	NA	NA
TGTGCCAGCCTCGGGTTGGGGCGTCGAAACTATGGCTACACCTTC	CASLGLGRRNYGYTF	TRBJ1-2	TRBV28	NA	NA
TGTGCCAGCAGCTCCCGCGGGACTAGCGGGAGGTCAGATACGCAGTATTTT	CASSSRGTSGRSDTQYF	TRBJ2-3	TRBV7-2	NA	TRBD2
TGTGCCAGCAATAGGGACAGGGGGGATTACGAGCAGTACTTC	CASNRDRGDYEQYF	TRBJ2-7	TRBV2	NA	TRBD1
TGCGCCAGCAGAAATAGACAGTTCTATGGCTACACCTTC	CASRNRQFYGYTF	TRBJ1-2	TRBV23-1	NA	NA
TGCGCCAGCAGCCAAGACCAGGGGAGATTGACTGGCTACACCTTC	CASSQDQGRLTGYTF	TRBJ1-2	TRBV4-3	few	NA
TGTGCCAGCAGTTTAAACAGACATCAGCCCCAGCATTTT	CASSLNRHQPQHF	TRBJ1-5	TRBV12-3/TRBV12-4	NA	NA
TGTGCCAGCAGTTTATTACGATCCCGGGTTGGGGGCACAGATACGCAGTATTTT	CASSLLRSRVGGTDTQYF	TRBJ2-3	TRBV5-4	NA	NA
TGTGCCAGCAGCGATCGGACAGCTAGCAATCAGCCCCAGCATTTT	CASSDRTASNQPQHF	TRBJ1-5	TRBV7-2	NA	NA
TGTGCCAGCACCCAGGGTAGCGGGAGTTCTGAGCAGTTCTTC	CASTQGSGSSEQFF	TRBJ2-1	TRBV2	NA	TRBD2
TGTGCCAGCAGTTCCCCCATGGGGCAGTTTGCGGCTGGAAACACCATATATTTT	CASSSPMGQFAAGNTIYF	TRBJ1-3	TRBV28	NA	NA
TGTGCCAGCAGTTTACCGGACAGGGGAAGTCCCGGGGAGCTGTTTTTT	CASSLPDRGSPGELFF	TRBJ2-2	TRBV28	NA	TRBD1
TGTGCCAGCAGTTTCTGGAGGCAGGCTACCCTTAGGGGCAATCAGCCCCAGCATTTT	CASSFWRQATLRGNQPQHF	TRBJ1-5	TRBV28	NA	NA
TGTGCCACCAGCAGCCTCATCTCGGGCGAGCAGTACTTC	CATSSLISGEQYF	TRBJ2-7	TRBV15	NA	NA
TGTGCCAGCAGCCAAGGACAGGGGGATCTCCCGCAGCATTTT	CASSQGQGDLPQHF	TRBJ1-5	TRBV7-2	NA	TRBD1
TGTGCCAGTAGACGACAGGGCGATAGCAATCAGCCCCAGCATTTT	CASRRQGDSNQPQHF	TRBJ1-5	TRBV19	NA	TRBD1
TGTGCCAGCAGCCAAGGTACATCTAAGGGGGATGAAAAACTGTTTTTT	CASSQGTSKGDEKLFF	TRBJ1-4	TRBV4-2	NA	NA
TGTGCCAGCAGTCCCGTAGGGGGACAGGTATCCTACAATGAGCAGTTCTTC	CASSPVGGQVSYNEQFF	TRBJ2-1	TRBV7-3	NA	TRBD1
TGTGCCACCAGTGAGGAGGTGGGAGGTCCCTACAATGAGCAGTTCTTC	CATSEEVGGPYNEQFF	TRBJ2-1	TRBV24-1	NA	NA
TGTGCCAGCAGCTTAGATCACAGGGGGTATGATGAGCAGTTCTTC	CASSLDHRGYDEQFF	TRBJ2-1	TRBV7-7	NA	TRBD1